A selection of T cell receptor beta chains follows, all from one sample in a study of cytomegalovirus exposure and HLA in healthy donors. TCRdb keeps only in-frame clones here, not all; method: immunoSEQ multiplex PCR. The data contain 180,000 or so clones, about 82% of them singletons. Sequenced sample: PBMCs. Source of these receptors: a female donor in good health and CMV-seronegative. CDR3s include the opening cysteine and the closing phenylalanine or tryptophan. Fields, in order: CDR3 DNA, CDR3 protein, clone size, J gene, V gene, D gene, CDR3 length. D genes are given only for firm matches. Size is stated for part of the rows, as once, few or many counts, or as a class when the clone is expanded.

CDR3 DNA: TGCGCCAGCAGCCCCGGGGGGGGTCCGAACACCGGGGAGCTGTTTTTT
CDR3 protein: CASSPGGGPNTGELFF
clone size: NA
J gene: TRBJ2-2
V gene: TRBV5-1
D gene: TRBD2
CDR3 length: 16

CDR3 DNA: TGTGCCAGCGGCGGGACAGCCTCCTACGAGCAGTACTTC
CDR3 protein: CASGGTASYEQYF
clone size: NA
J gene: TRBJ2-7
V gene: TRBV7-9
D gene: NA
CDR3 length: 13

CDR3 DNA: TGTGCCAGCAGTTACGGGGGCGGGGGGCTGTTTTTT
CDR3 protein: CASSYGGGGLFF
clone size: NA
J gene: TRBJ2-2
V gene: TRBV6-5
D gene: NA
CDR3 length: 12

CDR3 DNA: TGTGCCAGCAGTTACTCTGCTAGCGGGAGTGCCGGGGAGCTGTTTTTT
CDR3 protein: CASSYSASGSAGELFF
clone size: NA
J gene: TRBJ2-2
V gene: TRBV6-6
D gene: TRBD2
CDR3 length: 16

CDR3 DNA: TGTGCCAGCAGCCACCTCGACAGGGATACCAATCAGCCCCAGCATTTT
CDR3 protein: CASSHLDRDTNQPQHF
clone size: few
J gene: TRBJ1-5
V gene: TRBV4-2
D gene: TRBD1
CDR3 length: 16

CDR3 DNA: TGTGCCAGCAGGACCTCAGGGACAGGGATGGATGAGCAGTTCTTC
CDR3 protein: CASRTSGTGMDEQFF
clone size: NA
J gene: TRBJ2-1
V gene: TRBV25-1
D gene: TRBD1
CDR3 length: 15

CDR3 DNA: TGTGCCAGCAGCCTTGGACTAGCGGGAGTAAAGCGCGAGCAGTACTTC
CDR3 protein: CASSLGLAGVKREQYF
clone size: NA
J gene: TRBJ2-7
V gene: TRBV5-4
D gene: TRBD2
CDR3 length: 16

CDR3 DNA: TGTGCCAGCAGTTCCTCAACAATTGAAGCTTTCTTT
CDR3 protein: CASSSSTIEAFF
clone size: NA
J gene: TRBJ1-1
V gene: TRBV28
D gene: NA
CDR3 length: 12

CDR3 DNA: TGTGCCAGCAGCACGGGTCAGGGGTCCTACGAGCAGTACTTC
CDR3 protein: CASSTGQGSYEQYF
clone size: once
J gene: TRBJ2-7
V gene: TRBV9
D gene: NA
CDR3 length: 14

CDR3 DNA: TGCGCCAGCAGCTTGGGGACAGGCCTCCTCTCCTACGAGCAGTACTTC
CDR3 protein: CASSLGTGLLSYEQYF
clone size: NA
J gene: TRBJ2-7
V gene: TRBV5-1
D gene: TRBD1
CDR3 length: 16

CDR3 DNA: TGTGCCAGCAGTCGAGGGACAGTTCAGCCACCCCAGCATTTT
CDR3 protein: CASSRGTVQPPQHF
clone size: few
J gene: TRBJ1-5
V gene: TRBV28
D gene: TRBD1
CDR3 length: 14

CDR3 DNA: TGTGCCATCAGTGAGTCGAGGCTAGCGGTCACAGATACGCAGTATTTT
CDR3 protein: CAISESRLAVTDTQYF
clone size: NA
J gene: TRBJ2-3
V gene: TRBV10-3
D gene: TRBD2
CDR3 length: 16

CDR3 DNA: TGTGCCAGCAGTGAAACAGGGGGAGGTAATTCACCCCTCCACTTT
CDR3 protein: CASSETGGGNSPLHF
clone size: NA
J gene: TRBJ1-6
V gene: TRBV2
D gene: TRBD1
CDR3 length: 15

CDR3 DNA: TGTGCCAGCAGCGTGGGGCTGGGGACACACCCTTATGGCTACACCTTC
CDR3 protein: CASSVGLGTHPYGYTF
clone size: NA
J gene: TRBJ1-2
V gene: TRBV9
D gene: NA
CDR3 length: 16

CDR3 DNA: TGTGCCAGCAGCTCAGGAAGGGGAGGTTCTAACTATGGCTACACCTTC
CDR3 protein: CASSSGRGGSNYGYTF
clone size: NA
J gene: TRBJ1-2
V gene: TRBV11-2
D gene: NA
CDR3 length: 16

CDR3 DNA: TGTGCCAGTAGTAGAACGGGACACCAAAATTCACCCCTCCACTTT
CDR3 protein: CASSRTGHQNSPLHF
clone size: once
J gene: TRBJ1-6
V gene: TRBV19
D gene: NA
CDR3 length: 15

CDR3 DNA: TGTGCCAGCTCAAGCGTAGGACAGGCGAACACCGGGGAGCTGTTTTTT
CDR3 protein: CASSSVGQANTGELFF
clone size: NA
J gene: TRBJ2-2
V gene: TRBV18
D gene: TRBD1
CDR3 length: 16

CDR3 DNA: TGTGCCACCAGCGAAGGGACTAGCCGGTACAATGAGCAGTTCTTC
CDR3 protein: CATSEGTSRYNEQFF
clone size: NA
J gene: TRBJ2-1
V gene: TRBV15
D gene: TRBD2
CDR3 length: 15

CDR3 DNA: TGTGCCAGCTCACCAGACAGGGAAGGGGCAAGGGGGGAGCAGTACTTC
CDR3 protein: CASSPDREGARGEQYF
clone size: few
J gene: TRBJ2-7
V gene: TRBV18
D gene: TRBD1
CDR3 length: 16

CDR3 DNA: TGTGCCAGCAGCCAAACAGGGGGCTGGACCGGGGAGCTGTTTTTT
CDR3 protein: CASSQTGGWTGELFF
clone size: NA
J gene: TRBJ2-2
V gene: TRBV14
D gene: TRBD1
CDR3 length: 15

CDR3 DNA: TGTGCCAGCAGCTTAGGGTCGGGGGAAACCTACGAGCAGTACTTC
CDR3 protein: CASSLGSGETYEQYF
clone size: once
J gene: TRBJ2-7
V gene: TRBV7-2
D gene: NA
CDR3 length: 15

CDR3 DNA: TGTGCTAGCAGCTCCCACGACCAGCGGGGCGCCACAGATACGCAGTATTTT
CDR3 protein: CASSSHDQRGATDTQYF
clone size: NA
J gene: TRBJ2-3
V gene: TRBV9
D gene: TRBD2
CDR3 length: 17

CDR3 DNA: TGCGCCAGCAGCCAAGTGGTGGGGGCTAGGTCACCCCTCCACTTT
CDR3 protein: CASSQVVGARSPLHF
clone size: once
J gene: TRBJ1-6
V gene: TRBV4-1
D gene: NA
CDR3 length: 15

CDR3 DNA: TGTGCCAGCAGTTACACTAGGTACAATGAGCAGTTCTTC
CDR3 protein: CASSYTRYNEQFF
clone size: once
J gene: TRBJ2-1
V gene: TRBV6-5
D gene: NA
CDR3 length: 13

CDR3 DNA: TGTGCCTGGAGTGTACTGTCAGAGACCCAGTACTTC
CDR3 protein: CAWSVLSETQYF
clone size: NA
J gene: TRBJ2-5
V gene: TRBV30
D gene: NA
CDR3 length: 12

CDR3 DNA: TGTGCCAGCAGGTATGCGTTCAATCAGCCCCAGCATTTT
CDR3 protein: CASRYAFNQPQHF
clone size: NA
J gene: TRBJ1-5
V gene: TRBV6-5
D gene: NA
CDR3 length: 13